These 24 T cell receptor beta chains share one sample of origin, sequenced in a study of vaccination and CD4 T cells after COVID-19. These receptors are not linked to any known antigen. Sequence data for DNA of cultured CD4+ T cells were generated by the Oncomine TCR Beta short-read assay. A single record per CDR3 protein comes from TCRdb applying MiXCR to the PCR reads. Of some 17,000 distinct CDR3 sequences in the sample, more than 40% are singletons; the top ten hold just over 6.5%. Treatment denoted: approximately nine-day PBMC culture with coronavirus spike peptide pools or control peptides (ViraFEST assay). Sequenced here: CD4+ T cells from blood, cultured in vitro, sampled after SARS-CoV-2 vaccination. These receptors originate from a human donor who had recovered from COVID-19.

This clonotype was observed a handful of times. This chain uses TRBV20-1 with TRBJ2-4, with D maybe TRBD2 (5 bases). V was trimmed by 6 bases and J by 1 base, leaving 10 bases between them. The CDR3 spans 13 residues. Looked up from germline, CDR1 is DFQATT and CDR2 is SNEGSKA (reference sequence). The CDR3, as DNA: TGCAGTGCCAGGAGGACCGCCAAAAACATTCAGTACTTC. Its translation is CSARRTAKNIQYF.

The rearrangement links TRBV20-1 to TRBJ2-7; 13 bases are shared with TRBD2. Germline assignment: CDR1 DFQATT and CDR2 SNEGSKA (reference sequence). The CDR3 has 14 amino acids. The V gene end was trimmed by 4 bases and the J gene end by 3 bases; junction bases not matched to a gene: 3. The CDR3 reads CSAIGLAGVYEQYF. The CDR3 nucleotides read TGCAGTGCTATCGGACTAGCGGGGGTCTACGAGCAGTACTTC.

This clonotype occurred a few times. J is TRBJ1-2 and V is TRBV10-3; D is unclear. The CDR3 length is 15 residues. Germline V CDR1 and CDR2: ENHRY, SYGVKD. Deletions cut 4 bases from V and 3 bases from J, with 15 bases between. As DNA, the CDR3 is TGTGCCATCAGTGGTACGGGTAACAAGGACTATGGCTACACCTTC. Protein product: CAISGTGNKDYGYTF.

The chain links TRBV20-1 to TRBJ2-3; 11 nucleotides line up with TRBD2. This CDR3 is built from 18 residues. Germline V gene data show CDR1 as DFQATT and CDR2 as SNEGSKA (reference sequence). Trimming cost V 6 bases and J 5 bases; bases outside gene matches: 19. The CDR3 bases are TGCAGTGCGAACGGACTAGCGGGTCCCCGGTCGATGGAAGATACGCAGTATTTT. It encodes CSANGLAGPRSMEDTQYF.

The count of this clonotype is one. This rearrangement joins TRBV5-6 to TRBJ1-6; 8 bases are shared with TRBD1. Germline assignment: CDR1 SGHDT and CDR2 YYEEEE. There are 19 residues in the CDR3. Losses at the gene ends were 5 bases for V and 0 bases for J; bases not matched to a gene: 13. The CDR3 DNA sequence: TGTGCCAGCAGTCGGGAGGAGGACAGGGTCTACTCCTATAATTCACCCCTCCACTTT. It specifies CASSREEDRVYSYNSPLHF.

This chain connects TRBV7-8 to TRBJ1-6, with D perhaps TRBD1 (6 bases). The CDR3 runs to 17 residues. The V end lost 5 bases, the J end lost 6 bases, and 20 bases lay between the germline ends. CDR1 SGHVS and CDR2 FQNEAQ come from the germline V gene. The DNA for the CDR3 is TGTGCCAGCAGCGTGACAGGATTTACCTGGGCTAATTCACCCCTCCACTTT. Protein sequence: CASSVTGFTWANSPLHF.

This clonotype is termed medium-sized. The rearrangement joins TRBV20-1 to TRBJ2-5, with D possibly called TRBD1 or TRBD2 (5 bases each). Between the trimmed V and J ends, which lost 5 bases and 1 base, there was a span of 11 bases. Germline V gene data show CDR1 as DFQATT and CDR2 as SNEGSKA (reference sequence). This CDR3 has 13 amino acids. The CDR3 region has the DNA TGCAGTGCTTACCGGGACCCCCAAGAGACCCAGTACTTC. Translation gives CSAYRDPQETQYF.

V usage is TRBV7-9 and J usage is TRBJ2-1; 7 bases line up with TRBD2. J gave up 4 bases and V 5 bases, and 5 bases lay outside the gene matches. The CDR3 extends over 14 amino acids. In germline, CDR1 is SEHNR, CDR2 FQNEAQ (reference sequence). The CDR3 DNA sequence: TGTGCCAGCAGCCGGGAGGCAGGGTACAATGAGCAGTTCTTC. It encodes CASSREAGYNEQFF.

The chain has TRBV2 and TRBJ2-4; D unclear. The CDR3 covers 14 residues. Germline V gene sequence: CDR1 SNHLY, CDR2 FYNNEI. Trimming took 1 base from V and 0 from J, leaving 4 bases between them. Here the CDR3 reads CASSEGGAKNIQYF. The CDR3 DNA is TGTGCCAGCAGTGAAGGGGGAGCCAAAAACATTCAGTACTTC.

This clonotype was detected only a few times. The V call is TRBV10-1, the J call TRBJ2-3; 10 bases agree with TRBD2. Trimming took 6 bases from V and 0 from J; bases not matched to a gene: 6. This CDR3 region has 16 residues. Looked up from germline, CDR1 is WNHNN and CDR2 is SYGVQD (reference sequence). In nucleotides, the CDR3 is TGCGCCAGCAGCGAATCACTAGCGGGAAGCACAGATACGCAGTATTTT. It translates to CASSESLAGSTDTQYF.

A few counts support this clonotype. The CDR3 spells CAISAGTGTDTQYF. CDR3 sequence (DNA): TGTGCCATCAGTGCCGGGACAGGCACAGATACGCAGTATTTT. The chain uses TRBV10-3 and TRBJ2-3; 7 bases agree with TRBD1. The germline V gene has CDR1 ENHRY and CDR2 SYGVKD. The ends lost 4 bases at V and 1 base at J; junction bases unmatched: 2. This CDR3 is built from 14 residues.

This chain links TRBV6-5 with TRBJ1-2; D gene ambiguous. CDR1 and CDR2 from the germline V gene are MNHEY and SVGAGI. The V end lost 0 bases, the J end lost 0 bases, and 11 bases lay between the germline ends. CDR3 length: 16 amino acids. The CDR3 sequence is CASSYSQDRPNYGYTF. The CDR3 bases are TGTGCCAGCAGTTACTCGCAGGACCGTCCTAACTATGGCTACACCTTC.

The V call is TRBV6-5, the J call TRBJ2-3, with TRBD1 matching over 7 bases. CDR1 and CDR2 from the germline V gene are MNHEY and SVGAGI. J gave up 5 bases and V 6 bases, and 8 bases lay outside the gene matches. The CDR3 sequence is 14 residues long. CDR3 nucleotide sequence: TGTGCCAGCAGATACAGGGGAAGGGGAGATACGCAGTATTTT. As protein: CASRYRGRGDTQYF.

There are a few counts of this clonotype. This chain uses TRBV20-1 with TRBJ1-1; no firm D call. Germline loops: CDR1 DFQATT, CDR2 SNEGSKA (reference sequence). The V end lost 0 bases, the J end lost 4 bases, and 9 bases lay between the germline ends. This CDR3 is 13 amino acids long. CDR3 sequence (DNA): TGCAGTGCTAGAGATGGGAGGGCCACTGAAGCTTTCTTT. This translates into CSARDGRATEAFF.

This chain uses TRBV11-2 with TRBJ1-1; the D is unclear. Trimming shortened V by 5 bases and J by 2 bases, and 6 bases separated the two germline ends. The CDR3 sequence is 12 residues long. The germline gives CDR1 SGHAT, CDR2 FQNNGV. Here the CDR3 reads CASSHRNTEAFF. The CDR3 DNA is TGTGCCAGCAGCCACAGAAACACTGAAGCTTTCTTT.

The CDR3 DNA reads TGTGCCAGCAGCGTCACCACCGGCCCCGGGGAGCTGTTTTTT. This encodes CASSVTTGPGELFF. The J gene is TRBJ2-2, the V gene TRBV9, with D uncertain. The germline gives CDR1 SGDLS, CDR2 YYNGEE. This CDR3 is built from 14 residues. The V end lost 2 bases, the J end lost 6 bases, and 11 bases lay between the germline ends.

The chain combines TRBV7-8 with TRBJ2-1; possibly TRBD2 for D (6 bases). In germline, CDR1 is SGHVS, CDR2 FQNEAQ. Trimming pared 5 bases from V and 7 bases from J, leaving 9 bases between. The CDR3 is 12 amino acids. The CDR3 nucleotides read TGTGCCAGCAGCCCGAGCGGGAATGAGCAGTTCTTC. It specifies CASSPSGNEQFF.

This clonotype came up once. The chain links TRBV12-3 or TRBV12-4 to TRBJ2-5, with 9 bases fitting TRBD2. The trim removed 3 bases at V and 5 bases at J, leaving 13 bases unmatched. The CDR3 spans 17 residues. The CDR3 DNA sequence: TGTGCCAGCAGTTTCAGGGGTTTGCTAGCGGGAATGGAGACCCAGTACTTC. This codes for CASSFRGLLAGMETQYF.

The chain is built from TRBV20-1 and TRBJ2-1, with a weak D call TRBD1 (6 bases). With 6 bases removed from V and 3 bases from J, the gap between germline ends came to 12 bases. The germline gives CDR1 DFQATT, CDR2 SNEGSKA (reference sequence). The CDR3 consists of 13 residues. CDR3 coding DNA: TGCAGTGCCCCAGGGACATACTACAATGAGCAGTTCTTC. Translating it yields CSAPGTYYNEQFF.

The V and J genes are TRBV12-3 or TRBV12-4 and TRBJ2-7; D possibly corresponds to TRBD1 (5 bases). The V gene lost 5 bases and the J gene lost 1 base, with 12 bases spanning the gap. This CDR3 contains 14 residues. CDR3 nucleotide sequence: TGTGCCAGCAGTACGCCAGGGCGATCCTACGAGCAGTACTTC. It codes for CASSTPGRSYEQYF.

The chain uses TRBV18 and TRBJ2-7; TRBD2 aligns across 14 bases. V shed 3 bases and J 1 base; nucleotides not matched to a gene: 5. Germline V gives CDR1 KGHSH, CDR2 LQKENI. The CDR3 spans 17 residues. CDR3 loop: CASSPTSGRALSYEQYF. Here the CDR3 DNA reads TGTGCCAGCTCACCGACTAGCGGGAGGGCCCTATCCTACGAGCAGTACTTC.

In this sample, this clonotype turned up once. The chain recombines TRBV6-2 or TRBV6-3 with TRBJ2-1; TRBD1 or TRBD2 may be the D gene (5 bases each). The germline gives CDR1 MNHEY, CDR2 SVGEGT. The CDR3 consists of 15 residues. V lost 7 bases and J lost 4, with 17 bases in between. Here the CDR3 reads CASNNPGRKYNEQFF. In DNA, the CDR3 is TGTGCCAGCAACAACCCGGGACGGAAGTACAATGAGCAGTTCTTC.

The chain recombines TRBV11-2 with TRBJ2-7; possibly TRBD1 for D (5 bases). V lost 8 bases and J lost 4, with 18 bases in between. Germline V gene lookup returns CDR1 SGHAT and CDR2 FQNNGV. This CDR3 spans 14 amino acids. The CDR3 here is CASRGAANNYEQYF. CDR3 sequence (DNA): TGTGCCAGCCGTGGGGCAGCCAACAATTACGAGCAGTACTTC.

The chain carries TRBV20-1 and TRBJ2-5; D might be TRBD1 (5 bases). Trimming left V 4 bases short and J 2 bases short, with 11 bases between. Germline V CDR1 and CDR2: DFQATT, SNEGSKA (reference sequence). CDR3 size: 13 residues. CDR3 sequence reads: CSATWTLQETQYF. The CDR3 DNA reads as TGCAGTGCTACCTGGACACTACAAGAGACCCAGTACTTC.